The 29 T cell receptor beta chains below all came from one sample that was sequenced in a study of blood T cells in healthy people across ages. A second 7 to 11 cycle PCR used barcoded and J-beta primers. Each CDR3 protein gets one entry after TCRdb re-called the 5' RACE reads with MiXCR. The profile shows about 1 million distinct CDR3 sequences, 40% to 45% of them singletons. Specimen: blood. The receptors were sampled from a woman aged 55-70 years in good health.

This rearrangement joins TRBV9 to TRBJ2-3; the match to TRBD2 covers 10 bases. The CDR3 length is 16 residues. J lost 3 bases, V lost 0 bases, and 4 bases had no gene match. Germline lookup yields CDR1 SGDLS and CDR2 YYNGEE. The CDR3 DNA reads TGTGCCAGCAGCGTAGATGAAGCGGGAGGGACAGATACGCAGTATTTT. Amino acid sequence: CASSVDEAGGTDTQYF.

The gene calls are TRBV27 and TRBJ2-7; D unclear. Germline V gene lookup returns CDR1 MNHEY and CDR2 SMNVEV (reference sequence). The CDR3 extends over 13 amino acids. V lost 6 bases, J lost 7 bases, and 16 bases lay in between. CDR3 in amino acids: CASSPLAPDEQYF. CDR3 coding DNA: TGTGCCAGCAGCCCACTTGCCCCCGATGAGCAGTACTTC.

This sequence joins TRBV20-1 and TRBJ1-5, with D maybe TRBD1 (5 bases). The CDR3 is made up of 13 amino acids. From germline, CDR1 is DFQATT and CDR2 SNEGSKA (reference sequence). V was clipped by 5 bases and J by 3 bases, with 11 bases between them. The CDR3 region is CSAPRGLNQPQHF. The CDR3 coding sequence is TGCAGTGCTCCTCGGGGCCTCAATCAGCCCCAGCATTTT.

The chain joins TRBV29-1 to TRBJ2-1; 10 bases agree with TRBD2. J lost 9 bases, V lost 3 bases, and 11 bases had no gene match. Germline CDR1 reads SQVTM; CDR2 reads ANQGSEA. The CDR3 consists of 15 residues. DNA for the CDR3: TGCAGCGTTGATTGGCTAGCGGGAGCGTATGGTGAGCAGTTCTTC. It is translated as CSVDWLAGAYGEQFF.

This clonotype was counted a single time. This chain connects TRBV7-9 to TRBJ1-2; D uncertain. The CDR3 is made up of 14 amino acids. Germline V gene lookup returns CDR1 SEHNR and CDR2 FQNEAQ (reference sequence). The ends were cut back, 1 base at V and 8 bases at J, with 14 bases in the middle. CDR3 DNA: TGTGCCAGCAGCTTAGATAGTCACGCCGTAGGCTACACCTTC. It specifies CASSLDSHAVGYTF.

The chain recombines TRBV24-1 with TRBJ2-3; D is perhaps TRBD2 (5 bases). The CDR3 spans 14 residues. Trimming pared 7 bases from V and 0 bases from J, leaving 10 bases between. Germline lookup yields CDR1 KGHDR and CDR2 SFDVKD. CDR3 coding DNA: TGTGCCACCAGCGGGGAGCTTAGCACAGATACGCAGTATTTT. Protein sequence: CATSGELSTDTQYF.

The chain carries TRBV2 and TRBJ2-5, with 10 nucleotides matching TRBD1. With the DNA end fitting TRBJ2-7 better, the J assignment may be wrong. Germline CDR1 reads SNHLY; CDR2 reads FYNNEI. The CDR3 consists of 18 residues. The CDR3 is CASSDPGTGAAGTYEQYF. The DNA for the CDR3 is TGTGCCAGCAGTGACCCCGGGACAGGGGCGGCGGGTACCTACGAGCAGTACTTC.

The chain carries TRBV29-1 and TRBJ1-5; D call uncertain. Trimming removed 6 bases from V and 7 bases from J, with 16 bases in between. Germline V gene lookup returns CDR1 SQVTM and CDR2 ANQGSEA. The CDR3 contains 13 residues. The CDR3 here is CSVGSGWEQPQHF. CDR3 nucleotide sequence: TGCAGCGTCGGGTCGGGGTGGGAGCAGCCCCAGCATTTT.

This clonotype was counted only a few times. The V and J genes are TRBV20-1 and TRBJ1-5; D not certain. V was trimmed by 2 bases and J by 2 bases, leaving 7 bases between them. Germline V CDR1 and CDR2: DFQATT, SNEGSKA (reference sequence). The CDR3 is made up of 13 amino acids. CDR3 bases: TGCAGTGCTAGACCGGGAGGCAATCAGCCCCAGCATTTT. Translation gives CSARPGGNQPQHF.

The chain is built from TRBV2 and TRBJ1-1; no clear D. Germline assignment: CDR1 SNHLY and CDR2 FYNNEI. CDR3 length: 12 amino acids. V was cut by 4 bases and J by 6 bases, with 9 bases left in between. CDR3 in amino acids: CASSVVRAEAFF. CDR3 nucleotides: TGTGCCAGCAGTGTGGTGCGGGCTGAAGCTTTCTTT.

The rearrangement uses TRBV7-9 and TRBJ1-2; tentative D call: TRBD1 (5 bases). CDR1 is SEHNR, CDR2 FQNEAQ, per germline (reference sequence). V was pared by 4 bases and J by 6 bases, with 18 bases between. The CDR3 spans 15 residues. CDR3 in amino acids: CASSSHRGTWNGYTF. The DNA of the CDR3 is TGTGCCAGCAGCTCCCACCGCGGGACTTGGAATGGCTACACCTTC. Full variable domain (outside the CDR3, taken from reference TRBV7-9 and TRBJ1-2): DTGVSQNPRHKITKRGQNVTFRCDPISEHNRLYWYRQTLGQGPEFLTYFQNEAQLEKSRLLSDRFSAERPKGSFSTLEIQRTEQGDSAMYLCASSSHRGTWNGYTFGSGTRLTVV.

The V and J genes are TRBV20-1 and TRBJ1-2; 7 positions match TRBD1. The ends lost 6 bases at V and 8 bases at J; junction bases unmatched: 18. The CDR3 consists of 15 residues. Germline-derived CDR1 and CDR2 are DFQATT and SNEGSKA (reference sequence). CDR3 region: CSAPVDRDAYYGYTF. Written as DNA, the CDR3 is TGCAGTGCGCCGGTAGACAGGGATGCGTATTACGGCTACACCTTC.

This clonotype was found a few times. The gene calls are TRBV29-1 and TRBJ2-1, with 8 bases identical to TRBD2. Germline CDR1 is SQVTM and CDR2 is ANQGSEA. With 7 bases clipped from V and 15 bases from J, the junction kept 8 bases outside the gene matches. There are 10 residues in the CDR3. CDR3 residues: CSAGGGRRFF. DNA of the CDR3: TGCAGCGCCGGGGGGGGGCGGAGGTTCTTC.

The V and J genes are TRBV21-1 and TRBJ2-7. TRBV21-1 is flagged as a pseudogene. The CDR3 has 13 amino acids. The CDR3: CASSKAFFYEQYF. The DNA of the CDR3 is TGTGCCAGCAGCAAAGCGTTCTTCTACGAGCAGTACTTC.

DNA for the CDR3: TGTGCCAGCAGTTTACATACGACCGGGACTTATACCAATGAGCAGTTCTTC. Its translation is CASSLHTTGTYTNEQFF. V usage is TRBV27 and J usage is TRBJ2-1; D perhaps matches TRBD2 (6 bases). This CDR3 has 17 amino acids. V shed 2 bases and J shed 6 bases, with 20 bases lying between them. In germline, CDR1 is MNHEY, CDR2 SMNVEV (reference sequence).

This chain links TRBV20-1 with TRBJ1-5; TRBD1 aligns across 7 bases. After removal of 4 bases from V and 7 bases from J, the junction contained 7 bases not matched to a gene. This CDR3 has 13 residues. CDR1 and CDR2 (germline): DFQATT, SNEGSKA (reference sequence). The CDR3 DNA reads TGCAGTGCTAACGACAGGGTACAGCAGCCCCAGCATTTT. It yields the protein CSANDRVQQPQHF.

This clonotype has a handful of counts. The chain combines TRBV7-2 with TRBJ1-1; no firm D call. The CDR3 totals 13 residues. Germline V CDR1 and CDR2: SGHTA, FQGNSA. V lost 11 bases, J lost 0 bases, and 13 bases lay in between. The CDR3 DNA reads as TGTGCCTCCTCAATCGGGATGAACACTGAAGCTTTCTTT. Translating gives CASSIGMNTEAFF.

In its sample, this clonotype was seen many times. The J gene is TRBJ2-7, the V gene TRBV29-1; 9 positions agree with TRBD1. This CDR3 comprises 11 residues. Looked up from germline, CDR1 is SQVTM and CDR2 is ANQGSEA. Unmatched junction bases numbered 1, after V lost 4 bases and J lost 6 bases. For the CDR3, the DNA is TGCAGCGTTGGGGACAGGGTCGAGCAGTACTTC. Translating it yields CSVGDRVEQYF.

The V call is TRBV30, the J call TRBJ2-1; 9 positions match TRBD2. This CDR3 is 15 amino acids long. V lost 1 base, J lost 7 bases, and 8 bases stayed unmatched. Germline V CDR1 and CDR2: GTSNPN, SVGIG (reference sequence). The CDR3 sequence: CAWSAVAGARNEQFF. The CDR3 DNA sequence: TGTGCCTGGAGTGCCGTAGCGGGAGCTAGGAATGAGCAGTTCTTC.

The rearrangement links TRBV5-1 to TRBJ2-1, with 9 bases fitting TRBD1. Germline-derived CDR1 and CDR2 are SGHRS and YFSETQ. This CDR3 has 16 amino acids. After removal of 4 bases from V and 8 bases from J, the junction contained 13 bases not matched to a gene. The CDR3: CASSQSSQGAGDEQFF. The CDR3 nucleotides read TGCGCCAGCAGCCAATCTTCACAGGGGGCTGGCGATGAGCAGTTCTTC.

The chain has TRBV5-6 and TRBJ2-7; 8 positions match TRBD2. Germline lookup yields CDR1 SGHDT and CDR2 YYEEEE. The J segment lost 3 bases and the V segment lost 2 bases, leaving 7 bases of the junction unmatched. CDR3 length equals 15 residues. The CDR3 region is CASSFPGSGNYEQYF. CDR3 bases: TGTGCCAGCAGCTTCCCGGGTAGCGGGAACTACGAGCAGTACTTC.

The rearrangement links TRBV12-3 or TRBV12-4 to TRBJ1-2; D remains ambiguous. V was trimmed by 3 bases and J by 4 bases, leaving 15 bases between them. CDR3 length: 15 residues. DNA for the CDR3: TGTGCCAGCAGTTTGGGCGGTACACAATTCTATGGCTACACCTTC. Its protein is CASSLGGTQFYGYTF.

The sample holds a few counts of this clonotype. The gene calls are TRBV12-5 and TRBJ2-1, with a possible D match to TRBD2 (6 bases). This CDR3 is built from 16 residues. Trimming shortened V by 1 base and J by 4 bases, and 14 bases separated the two germline ends. Germline CDR1 and CDR2: LGHNT and FRNRAP. CDR3 region: CASGLGRDFVYNEQFF. The CDR3 DNA reads TGTGCTAGTGGTTTGGGCCGGGACTTCGTTTACAATGAGCAGTTCTTC.

This clonotype has at least ten counts. This rearrangement joins TRBV9 to TRBJ1-2; D gene uncertain. The V end was cut by 0 bases, the J end by 2 bases, with 8 bases between. Germline assignment: CDR1 SGDLS and CDR2 YYNGEE. The CDR3 is made up of 14 amino acids. CDR3 DNA sequence: TGTGCCAGCAGCGTAGGGGGTGCCAACTATGGCTACACCTTC. This encodes CASSVGGANYGYTF.

About this clonotype: At one end the junction does not follow the germline gene, possibly because of a read error. The chain is built from TRBV3-1 and TRBJ2-1, with D maybe TRBD2 (5 bases). CDR1 and CDR2 (germline): LGHDT, YNNKEL (reference sequence). The CDR3 totals 15 residues. CDR3 sequence (DNA): TGTGCCAGCAGCCAAGCGGGAAGCTCCAACAATGAGCAGTTCTTC. Residues: CASSQAGSSNNEQFF.

In nucleotides, the CDR3 is TGTGCCAGCAGTCCTATAACCGGGAGACGCACAGATACGCAGTATTTT. It yields the protein CASSPITGRRTDTQYF. This chain connects TRBV12-3 or TRBV12-4 to TRBJ2-3, with D perhaps TRBD2 (6 bases). V was cut by 5 bases and J by 1 base, with 16 bases left in between. The CDR3 consists of 16 residues.

The chain employs TRBV3-1 and TRBJ1-4; D uncertain. Germline V gene lookup returns CDR1 LGHDT and CDR2 YNNKEL (reference sequence). V was shortened by 1 base and J by 0 bases, with 9 bases between the two germline ends. This CDR3 is built from 16 residues. The CDR3 sequence: CASSQGESPTNEKLFF. CDR3 coding DNA: TGTGCCAGCAGCCAAGGGGAGTCTCCAACTAATGAAAAACTGTTTTTT.

The chain uses TRBV29-1 and TRBJ1-5; D might be TRBD1 (5 bases). V was pared by 7 bases and J by 3 bases, with 22 bases between. Per the germline V gene, CDR1 is SQVTM and CDR2 is ANQGSEA. This CDR3 has 16 amino acids. DNA for the CDR3: TGCAGCGCCGGGGGGTCCCTCAGGGTTCTCAATCAGCCCCAGCATTTT. It encodes CSAGGSLRVLNQPQHF.

A single count supports this clonotype. The V and J genes are TRBV11-2 and TRBJ2-7; 7 nucleotides match TRBD1. Germline V gene sequence: CDR1 SGHAT, CDR2 FQNNGV. J gave up 3 bases and V 1 base, and 18 bases lay outside the gene matches. This CDR3 is built from 19 residues. The DNA for the CDR3 is TGTGCCAGCAGCTTAGTCTTTATGAGTTGGCAGGGGGAGCGCTACGAGCAGTACTTC. Amino acid sequence: CASSLVFMSWQGERYEQYF.